This T cell receptor (beta chain) originates from a study of blood T cells in healthy people across ages. Points from the study as a whole: PBMCs went unsorted, and a conclusive naive versus antigen-experienced comparison was therefore prevented.

Through a sample-barcoded 5' primer and a J-beta primer mix, a second PCR was run for roughly 7 to 12 cycles. TCRdb processed the 5' RACE reads anew with MiXCR; each CDR3 protein has one entry. The repertoire holds about 970,000 distinct CDR3 sequences, roughly 51% seen once, with about a fifth in the top ten. Per germline, CDR1 MDHEN and CDR2 SYDVKM. The CDR3 has 13 amino acids. Trimming shortened V by 3 bases and J by 3 bases, and 6 bases separated the two germline ends. Comment on this clonotype: Its target is unknown.

The sample providers were healthy Caucasian people from Russia, aged roughly 6 to 100. At least 5.5 micrograms of total RNA were extracted per sample. The chain links TRBV28 to TRBJ1-3; D is unresolved. This clonotype originated in a woman in her sixties or seventies in good health. The sequenced sample consisted of blood. The CDR3, as DNA: TGTGCCAGCAGTTTCCTCGTTGGAAACACCATATATTTT. This translates into CASSFLVGNTIYF.